This record concerns one TCR beta chain sequence. What it recognizes is unknown. The repertoire was sequenced with immunoSEQ multiplex PCR; TCRdb's copy has only in-frame clones and lacks some. The sample has under 80,000 clones, about 88% seen once. This CDR3 is built from 14 residues. Germline V gene lookup returns CDR1 LGHNA and CDR2 YNFKEQ. V shed 1 base, J shed 3 bases, and the junction held 3 bases outside the gene matches. This entry belongs to a study of OX40 agonist ivuxolimab in advanced cancers. Findings and caveats of the study: Expanded clones tended on average to be more numerous among CD8+ T cells than CD4+.

The receptor was isolated from an adult with an advanced solid tumor such as melanoma, head and neck, liver or kidney cancer. The V and J genes are TRBV4-2 and TRBJ2-7, with 7 bases lining up with TRBD1. Here the sequenced sample was CD4+ or CD8+ T cells sorted from blood, taken in a trial of the OX40 agonist ivuxolimab. The CDR3 bases are TGTGCCAGCAGCCAAGGTCCAGGGGGCTACGAGCAGTACTTC. Protein: CASSQGPGGYEQYF.